This paragraph covers one T cell receptor (beta chain) sequence. The record originates from a study of blood T cell repertoires in COVID-19. CDR3 length: 15 residues. Trimming removed 1 base at V and 0 bases at J, with 7 bases between. Per the germline V gene, CDR1 is SGHVS and CDR2 is FQNEAQ. As originally analysed: Estimates of nucleated cell counts were drawn from the amplification of reference gene primers. Using immunoSEQ multiplex PCR, the repertoire was profiled, and TCRdb retains in-frame clones only, with some absent. V and J calls and clone size are given by that table; D and trimming were obtained from the DNA. Of about 190,000 clones listed, 85% to 90% are singletons.

This TCR came from a man aged 45-65 years with acute or convalescent COVID-19. This rearrangement joins TRBV7-8 to TRBJ2-1; D uncertain. Sequenced input: peripheral blood. Here the CDR3 reads CASSLGSGSYNEQFF. The CDR3 region has the DNA TGTGCCAGCAGCTTAGGATCGGGCTCCTACAATGAGCAGTTCTTC.